Listed below are T cell receptor beta chains from one sample, sequenced in a study of T cell responses to AZD1222 COVID-19 vaccine. Clones were sequenced by immunoSEQ multiplex PCR, and TCRdb holds only the in-frame ones, with some missing. Of about 270,000 clones listed, 94% are singletons. The sequenced sample was peripheral blood, obtained 28 days after the second AZD1222 dose. The source of these receptors is an adult who received the AZD1222 COVID-19 vaccine. Each CDR3 is given with its conserved first and last residue. A D gene is named only where the DNA matches it firmly. The size of a clone is reported for some rows only, either as once, few or many, or as a class for expanded clones.

d_call: .
clone_size: .
v_call: TRBV24-1
j_call: TRBJ2-7
cdr3_nt: TGTGCCACCAGTGATTTGGTAACCTATTTAGCGGTTAACTACGAGCAGTACTTC
cdr3_aa: CATSDLVTYLAVNYEQYF

d_call: .
clone_size: .
v_call: TRBV20-1
j_call: TRBJ1-1
cdr3_nt: TGCAGTGCTGCCGGCCGGACTGAAGCTTTCTTT
cdr3_aa: CSAAGRTEAFF

d_call: .
clone_size: .
v_call: TRBV6-5
j_call: TRBJ2-1
cdr3_nt: TGTGCCAGCAGTTTCATGATGGGTGAGCAGTTCTTC
cdr3_aa: CASSFMMGEQFF

d_call: .
clone_size: .
v_call: TRBV19
j_call: TRBJ2-7
cdr3_nt: TGTGCCAGTAGTATTGGGAGTGAGCAGTACTTC
cdr3_aa: CASSIGSEQYF

d_call: .
clone_size: .
v_call: TRBV19
j_call: TRBJ1-5
cdr3_nt: TGTGCCAGTAGTATAGAGGGGGCAGCGGGCAATCAGCCCCAGCATTTT
cdr3_aa: CASSIEGAAGNQPQHF

d_call: TRBD1
clone_size: few
v_call: TRBV9
j_call: TRBJ1-2
cdr3_nt: TGTGCCAGCAGCGCGACCGGGACAGAGAGGAGTGGCTACACCTTC
cdr3_aa: CASSATGTERSGYTF

d_call: TRBD2
clone_size: .
v_call: TRBV3-1/TRBV3-2
j_call: TRBJ2-3
cdr3_nt: TGTGCCAGCAGCCCATCGGGGGGTACCACAGATACGCAGTATTTT
cdr3_aa: CASSPSGGTTDTQYF

d_call: TRBD2
clone_size: .
v_call: TRBV5-8
j_call: TRBJ2-2
cdr3_nt: TGTGCCAGCAGCTCGCCGTTTTTAGCGGGGGCGAACACCGGGGAGCTGTTTTTT
cdr3_aa: CASSSPFLAGANTGELFF

d_call: .
clone_size: .
v_call: TRBV28
j_call: TRBJ2-7
cdr3_nt: TGTGCCACCGACAGTTCGAAGTACGAGCAGTACTTC
cdr3_aa: CATDSSKYEQYF

d_call: TRBD1
clone_size: once
v_call: TRBV3-1/TRBV3-2
j_call: TRBJ1-1
cdr3_nt: TGTGCCAGCAGCCAACCAAATCCCTACAGGGGGTTTGGGAACACTGAAGCTTTCTTT
cdr3_aa: CASSQPNPYRGFGNTEAFF

d_call: .
clone_size: .
v_call: TRBV29-1
j_call: TRBJ1-1
cdr3_nt: TGCAGCGCTGAACGGGGGCAGGGGACTGAAGCTTTCTTT
cdr3_aa: CSAERGQGTEAFF

d_call: TRBD2
clone_size: .
v_call: TRBV6-5
j_call: TRBJ2-7
cdr3_nt: TGTGCCAGCACAAGGGGAGCGGGGCTTTACGAGCAGTACTTC
cdr3_aa: CASTRGAGLYEQYF

d_call: .
clone_size: .
v_call: TRBV19
j_call: TRBJ1-5
cdr3_nt: TGTGCCAGTAGTCGTAACCCGGGGAGCAATCAGCCCCAGCATTTT
cdr3_aa: CASSRNPGSNQPQHF

d_call: TRBD1
clone_size: .
v_call: TRBV28
j_call: TRBJ1-2
cdr3_nt: TGTGCCATTACTAATCCGGGACAGGCAATCGGCTATGGCTACACCTTC
cdr3_aa: CAITNPGQAIGYGYTF